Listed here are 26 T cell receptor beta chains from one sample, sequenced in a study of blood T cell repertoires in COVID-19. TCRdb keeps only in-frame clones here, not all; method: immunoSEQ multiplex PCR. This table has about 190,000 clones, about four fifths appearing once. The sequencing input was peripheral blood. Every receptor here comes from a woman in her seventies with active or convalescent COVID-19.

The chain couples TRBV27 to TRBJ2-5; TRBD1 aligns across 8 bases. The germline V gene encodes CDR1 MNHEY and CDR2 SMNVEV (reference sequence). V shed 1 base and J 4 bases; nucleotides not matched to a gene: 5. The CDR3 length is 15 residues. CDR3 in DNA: TGTGCCAGCAGTTTATATGGGACAGGAGGAGAGACCCAGTACTTC. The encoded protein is CASSLYGTGGETQYF.

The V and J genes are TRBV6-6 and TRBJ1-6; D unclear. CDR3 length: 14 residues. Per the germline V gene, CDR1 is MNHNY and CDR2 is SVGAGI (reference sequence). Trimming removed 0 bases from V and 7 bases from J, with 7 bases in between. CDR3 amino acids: CASSYSSRNSPLHF. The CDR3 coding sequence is TGTGCCAGCAGTTACTCGAGTCGGAATTCACCCCTCCACTTT.

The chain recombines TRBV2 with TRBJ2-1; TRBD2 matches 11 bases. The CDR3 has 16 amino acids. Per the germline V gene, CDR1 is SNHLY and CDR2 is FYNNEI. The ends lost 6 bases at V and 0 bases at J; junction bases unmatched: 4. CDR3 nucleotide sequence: TGTGCCAGCAGACATGGGACTAGCGGCTCCTACAATGAGCAGTTCTTC. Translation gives CASRHGTSGSYNEQFF.

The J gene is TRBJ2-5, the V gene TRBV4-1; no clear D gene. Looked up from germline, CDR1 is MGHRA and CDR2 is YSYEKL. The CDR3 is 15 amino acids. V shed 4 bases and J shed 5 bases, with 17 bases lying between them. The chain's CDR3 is CASSRAGLGDETQYF. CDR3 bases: TGCGCCAGCAGCCGAGCCGGTCTAGGTGATGAGACCCAGTACTTC.

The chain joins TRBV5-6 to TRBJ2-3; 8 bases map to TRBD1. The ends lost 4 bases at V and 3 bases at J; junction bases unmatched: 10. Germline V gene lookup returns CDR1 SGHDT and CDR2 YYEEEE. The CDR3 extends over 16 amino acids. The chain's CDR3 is CASSIPTGDSTDTQYF. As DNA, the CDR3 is TGTGCCAGCAGCATCCCGACAGGGGATAGTACAGATACGCAGTATTTT.

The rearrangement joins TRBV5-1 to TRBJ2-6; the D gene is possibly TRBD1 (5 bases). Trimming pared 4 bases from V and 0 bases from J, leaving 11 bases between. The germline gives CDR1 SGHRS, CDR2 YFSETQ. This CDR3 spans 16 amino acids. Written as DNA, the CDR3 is TGCGCCAGCAGCCCCGGACACCTCTCTGGGGCCAACGTCCTGACTTTC. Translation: CASSPGHLSGANVLTF.

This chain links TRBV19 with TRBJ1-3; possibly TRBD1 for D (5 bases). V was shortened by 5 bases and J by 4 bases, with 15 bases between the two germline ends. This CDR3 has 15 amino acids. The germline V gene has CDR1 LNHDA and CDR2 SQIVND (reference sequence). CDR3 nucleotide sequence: TGTGCCAGTAGTTCAGTCGGGGGTTCGGGAAACACCATATATTTT. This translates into CASSSVGGSGNTIYF.

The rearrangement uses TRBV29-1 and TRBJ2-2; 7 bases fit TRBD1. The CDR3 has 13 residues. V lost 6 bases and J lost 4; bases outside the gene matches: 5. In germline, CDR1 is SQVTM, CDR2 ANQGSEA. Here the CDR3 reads CSVVTGLTGELFF. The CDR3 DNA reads TGCAGCGTAGTGACAGGGCTCACCGGGGAGCTGTTTTTT.

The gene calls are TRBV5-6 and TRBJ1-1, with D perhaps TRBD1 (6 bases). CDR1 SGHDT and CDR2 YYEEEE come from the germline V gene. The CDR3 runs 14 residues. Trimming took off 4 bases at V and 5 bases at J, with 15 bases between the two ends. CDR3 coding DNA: TGTGCCAGCAGCCCCAGAGAGGGACAAACTGAAGCTTTCTTT. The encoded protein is CASSPREGQTEAFF.

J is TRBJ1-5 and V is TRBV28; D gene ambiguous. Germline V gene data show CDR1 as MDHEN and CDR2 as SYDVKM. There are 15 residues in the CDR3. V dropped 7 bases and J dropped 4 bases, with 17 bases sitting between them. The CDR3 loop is CASKEGGVTNQPQHF. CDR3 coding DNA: TGTGCCAGCAAAGAAGGCGGAGTCACTAATCAGCCCCAGCATTTT.

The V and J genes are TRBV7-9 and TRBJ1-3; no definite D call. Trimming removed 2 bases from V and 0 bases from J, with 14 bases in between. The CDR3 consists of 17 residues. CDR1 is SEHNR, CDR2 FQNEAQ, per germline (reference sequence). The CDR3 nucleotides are TGTGCCAGCAGCTTAATAGCCGGTCGGAGCTCTGGAAACACCATATATTTT. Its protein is CASSLIAGRSSGNTIYF.

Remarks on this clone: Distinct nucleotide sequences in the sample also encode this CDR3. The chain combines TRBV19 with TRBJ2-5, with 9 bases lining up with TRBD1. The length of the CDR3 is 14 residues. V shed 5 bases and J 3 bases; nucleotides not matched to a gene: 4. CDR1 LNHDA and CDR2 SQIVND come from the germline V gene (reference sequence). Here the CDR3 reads CASSGTGREETQYF. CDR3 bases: TGTGCCAGTAGTGGGACAGGGAGAGAAGAGACCCAGTACTTC.

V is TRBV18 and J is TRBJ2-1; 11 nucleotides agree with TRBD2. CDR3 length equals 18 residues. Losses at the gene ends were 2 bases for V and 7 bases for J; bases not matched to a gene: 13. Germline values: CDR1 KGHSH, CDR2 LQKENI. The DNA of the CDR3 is TGTGCCAGCTCACCAGCAGTACTAGCGGGAGTGCCTCGGAATGAGCAGTTCTTC. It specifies CASSPAVLAGVPRNEQFF.

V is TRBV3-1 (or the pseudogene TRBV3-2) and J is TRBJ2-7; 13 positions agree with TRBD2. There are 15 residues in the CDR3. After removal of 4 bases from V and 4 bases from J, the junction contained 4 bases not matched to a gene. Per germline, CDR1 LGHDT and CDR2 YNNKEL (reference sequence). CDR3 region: CASSRELAGGYEQYF. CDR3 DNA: TGTGCCAGCAGCCGCGAACTAGCGGGAGGGTACGAGCAGTACTTC.

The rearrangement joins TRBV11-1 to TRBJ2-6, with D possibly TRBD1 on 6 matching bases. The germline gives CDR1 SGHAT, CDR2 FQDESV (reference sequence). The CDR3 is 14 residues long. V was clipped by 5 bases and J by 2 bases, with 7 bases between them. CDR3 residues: CASSQGPGANVLTF. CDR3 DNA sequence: TGTGCCAGCAGCCAGGGGCCTGGGGCCAACGTCCTGACTTTC.

This CDR3 reads CASRLLAGNEQFF. CDR3 coding DNA: TGTGCCAGCAGGCTGCTAGCGGGAAATGAGCAGTTCTTC. This chain links TRBV6-5 with TRBJ2-1; TRBD2 matches 9 bases. CDR3 length equals 13 residues. Germline V gives CDR1 MNHEY, CDR2 SVGAGI. The junction had 4 bases not matched to a gene; V was cut back by 6 bases and J by 7 bases.

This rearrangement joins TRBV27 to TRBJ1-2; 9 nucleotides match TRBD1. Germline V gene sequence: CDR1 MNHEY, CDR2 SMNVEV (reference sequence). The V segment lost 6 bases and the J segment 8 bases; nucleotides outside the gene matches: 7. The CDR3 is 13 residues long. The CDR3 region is CASRRQGEPGYTF. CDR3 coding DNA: TGTGCCAGCAGACGACAGGGGGAACCAGGCTACACCTTC.

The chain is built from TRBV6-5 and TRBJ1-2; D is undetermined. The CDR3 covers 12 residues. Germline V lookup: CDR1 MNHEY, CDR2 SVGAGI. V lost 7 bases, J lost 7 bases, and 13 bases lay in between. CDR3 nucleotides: TGTGCCAGCAACCGAGACCCGGGTGGCTACACCTTC. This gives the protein CASNRDPGGYTF.

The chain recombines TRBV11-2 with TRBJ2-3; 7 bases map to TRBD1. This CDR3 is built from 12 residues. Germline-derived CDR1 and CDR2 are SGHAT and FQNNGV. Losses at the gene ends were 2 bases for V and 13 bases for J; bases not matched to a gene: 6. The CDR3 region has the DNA TGTGCCAGCAGCTTAAGGGACAGATCGAAGTATTTT. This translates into CASSLRDRSKYF.

This CDR3 is CASSQTSGRTDTQYF. Here the CDR3 DNA reads TGCGCCAGCAGCCAGACTAGCGGGAGAACAGATACGCAGTATTTT. This chain links TRBV5-1 with TRBJ2-3; 12 positions agree with TRBD2. Germline lookup yields CDR1 SGHRS and CDR2 YFSETQ. This CDR3 has 15 residues. V dropped 4 bases and J dropped 3; count of bases not matched to a gene: 3.

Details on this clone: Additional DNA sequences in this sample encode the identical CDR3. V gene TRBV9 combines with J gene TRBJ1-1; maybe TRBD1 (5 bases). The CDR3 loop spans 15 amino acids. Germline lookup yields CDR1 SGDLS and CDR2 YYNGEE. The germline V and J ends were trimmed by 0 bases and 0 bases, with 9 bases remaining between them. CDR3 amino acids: CASSVGGSMNTEAFF. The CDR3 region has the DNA TGTGCCAGCAGCGTAGGGGGCTCCATGAACACTGAAGCTTTCTTT.

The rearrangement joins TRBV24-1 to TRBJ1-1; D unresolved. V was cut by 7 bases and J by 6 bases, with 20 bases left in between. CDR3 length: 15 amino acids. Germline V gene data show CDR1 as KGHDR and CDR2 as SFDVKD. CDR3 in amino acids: CATSGPRGGSPEAFF. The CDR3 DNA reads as TGTGCCACCAGCGGGCCCCGAGGTGGGAGCCCTGAAGCTTTCTTT.

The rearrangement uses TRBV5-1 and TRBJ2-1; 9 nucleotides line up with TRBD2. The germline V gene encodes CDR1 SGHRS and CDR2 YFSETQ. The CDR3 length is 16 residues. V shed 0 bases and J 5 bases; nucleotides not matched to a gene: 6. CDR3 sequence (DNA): TGCGCCAGCAGCTTGGAGCGGGGGGCACTGAACAATGAGCAGTTCTTC. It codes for CASSLERGALNNEQFF.

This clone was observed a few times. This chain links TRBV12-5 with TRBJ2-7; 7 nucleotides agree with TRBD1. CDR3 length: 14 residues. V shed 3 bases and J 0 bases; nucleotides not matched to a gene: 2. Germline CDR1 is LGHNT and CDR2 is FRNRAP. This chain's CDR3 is CASGFRQGSYEQYF. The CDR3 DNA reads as TGTGCTAGTGGTTTCCGACAGGGCTCCTACGAGCAGTACTTC.

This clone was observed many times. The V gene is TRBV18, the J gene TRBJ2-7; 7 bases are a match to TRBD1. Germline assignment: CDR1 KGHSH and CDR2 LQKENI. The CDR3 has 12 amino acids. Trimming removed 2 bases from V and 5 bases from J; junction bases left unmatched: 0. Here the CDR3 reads CASSPDRDEQYF. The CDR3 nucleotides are TGTGCCAGCTCACCAGACAGGGACGAGCAGTACTTC.

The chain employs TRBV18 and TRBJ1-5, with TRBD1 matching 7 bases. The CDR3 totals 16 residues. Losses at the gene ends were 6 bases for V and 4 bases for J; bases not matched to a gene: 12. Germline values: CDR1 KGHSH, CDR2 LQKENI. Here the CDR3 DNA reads TGTGCCAGCTCGCTCTTCGGACAGGTTCCAAATCAGCCCCAGCATTTT. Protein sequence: CASSLFGQVPNQPQHF. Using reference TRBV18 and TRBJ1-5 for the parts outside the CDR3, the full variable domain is NAGVMQNPRHLVRRRGQEARLRCSPMKGHSHVYWYRQLPEEGLKFMVYLQKENIIDESGMPKERFSAEFPKEGPSILRIQQVVRGDSAAYFCASSLFGQVPNQPQHFGDGTRLSIL.